This T cell receptor beta chain was sequenced during a study of blood T cell repertoires in COVID-19. Across the study: In each case, the material was cDNA or gDNA derived from T cells, B-cell-depleted T cells, or PBMCs.

CDR3 length equals 16 residues. Germline-derived CDR1 and CDR2 are KGHSH and LQKENI. V shed 4 bases, J shed 0 bases, and the junction held 7 bases outside the gene matches. Per the study methods: Reference gene primer amplification yielded estimated nucleated cell counts. The table came from immunoSEQ multiplex PCR; TCRdb's copy has only in-frame clones and leaves some out. That table furnishes V, J and clone size, whereas the DNA furnished D and trimming. The sample lists 55,000 or so clones; roughly 90% were seen once. Patients in Seattle were enrolled during active infection, then followed longitudinally.

This clonotype was sampled from a man in his forties or fifties with COVID-19, enrolled during active disease. V gene TRBV18 combines with J gene TRBJ2-7; 9 positions agree with TRBD1. The sequencing sample was made of peripheral blood. The CDR3 nucleotides are TGTGCCAGCTCACGCCCGGGACAGGGCTCCTCCTACGAGCAGTACTTC. Amino acid sequence: CASSRPGQGSSYEQYF.